One and the same sample provided the 11 T cell receptor beta chains below, sequenced in a study of control samples from healthy donors and cancer patients. Sequencing used immunoSEQ multiplex PCR; TCRdb keeps in-frame clones, though not all of them. The data show 150,000 to 200,000 clones, roughly 90% seen once. The sequenced material came from blood. Receptors were obtained from a woman in her forties or fifties in good health.

The chain recombines TRBV28 with TRBJ2-1, with 10 nucleotides matching TRBD2. The germline gives CDR1 MDHEN, CDR2 SYDVKM. CDR3 length equals 15 residues. V lost 5 bases, J lost 4 bases, and 5 bases stayed unmatched. The CDR3 reads CASSPTSGIYNEQFF. The CDR3 DNA reads as TGTGCCAGCAGTCCTACTAGCGGGATTTACAATGAGCAGTTCTTC. The full variable domain, completed using reference TRBV28 and TRBJ2-1, is DVKVTQSSRYLVKRTGEKVFLECVQDMDHENMFWYRQDPGLGLRLIYFSYDVKMKEKGDIPEGYSVSREKKERFSLILESASTNQTSMYLCASSPTSGIYNEQFFGPGTRLTVL.

The chain combines TRBV11-2 with TRBJ1-6, with 10 bases aligning to TRBD1. Germline values: CDR1 SGHAT, CDR2 FQNNGV. The CDR3 has 15 residues. The trim removed 5 bases at V and 9 bases at J, leaving 7 bases unmatched. The CDR3 region has the DNA TGTGCCAGCAGCCGTATCCGGGACAGGGGTTCACCCCTCCACTTT. Translation: CASSRIRDRGSPLHF. Full variable domain (rest looked up from reference TRBV11-2 and TRBJ1-6): EAGVAQSPRYKIIEKRQSVAFWCNPISGHATLYWYQQILGQGPKLLIQFQNNGVVDDSQLPKDRFSAERLKGVDSTLKIQPAKLEDSAVYLCASSRIRDRGSPLHFGNGTRLTVT.

V is TRBV5-6 and J is TRBJ1-1; 10 bases align to TRBD1. V lost 4 bases, J lost 4 bases, and 1 base stayed unmatched. This CDR3 spans 13 amino acids. The germline CDR1 and CDR2 sequences are SGHDT and YYEEEE. CDR3 residues: CASSRDRGTEAFF. The CDR3 DNA reads as TGTGCCAGCAGCCGGGACAGGGGCACTGAAGCTTTCTTT.

The V call is TRBV19, the J call TRBJ1-2; 7 bases map to TRBD1. The ends lost 3 bases at V and 4 bases at J; junction bases unmatched: 11. CDR1 is LNHDA, CDR2 SQIVND, per germline (reference sequence). The CDR3 is made up of 16 amino acids. The CDR3 region has the DNA TGTGCCAGTAGTATCGGAGGAGGACAGGCGGTCTATGGCTACACCTTC. The encoded protein is CASSIGGGQAVYGYTF.

The J gene is TRBJ2-5, the V gene TRBV5-4, with D unresolved. Germline V gene sequence: CDR1 SGHNT, CDR2 YYREEE (reference sequence). V lost 0 bases and J 7 bases, leaving 4 bases between the germline ends. The CDR3 sequence is 11 residues long. The CDR3 loop is CASSLDGTQYF. The CDR3 nucleotides read TGTGCCAGCAGCTTGGATGGGACCCAGTACTTC.

The rearrangement joins TRBV5-1 to TRBJ1-2, with 7 bases matching TRBD1. The CDR3 totals 14 residues. Trimming at V came to 2 bases and at J to 2 bases, leaving 3 bases not matched to a gene. Germline V CDR1 and CDR2: SGHRS, YFSETQ. The CDR3, as DNA: TGCGCCAGCAGCTTACAGGGGAGAAACTATGGCTACACCTTC. Protein: CASSLQGRNYGYTF.

The rearrangement joins TRBV5-8 to TRBJ1-5, with 9 bases fitting TRBD1. Germline CDR1 and CDR2: SGHTS and YDEGEE. CDR3 length: 15 residues. V lost 4 bases, J lost 3 bases, and 5 bases stayed unmatched. In DNA form, the CDR3 reads TGTGCCAGCAGCACACAGGGGGCCTTCAATCAGCCCCAGCATTTT. Translated, it gives CASSTQGAFNQPQHF.

This rearrangement joins TRBV7-2 to TRBJ2-7, with D possibly being TRBD2 (6 bases). This CDR3 has 12 residues. Between the trimmed V and J ends, which lost 5 bases and 3 bases, there was a span of 8 bases. Germline V lookup: CDR1 SGHTA, CDR2 FQGNSA. This CDR3 reads CASSRTNYEQYF. The CDR3, as DNA: TGTGCCAGCAGCCGGACTAACTACGAGCAGTACTTC.

The chain joins TRBV7-3 to TRBJ2-3; 9 nucleotides align to TRBD2. The germline CDR1 and CDR2 sequences are SGHTA and FQGTGA. The trim removed 1 base at V and 0 bases at J, leaving 2 bases unmatched. CDR3 length: 16 residues. The CDR3 protein is CASSLMAGGSTDTQYF. The DNA of the CDR3 is TGTGCCAGCAGCTTAATGGCGGGAGGGAGCACAGATACGCAGTATTTT.

The V gene is TRBV3-1 (or the pseudogene TRBV3-2), the J gene TRBJ2-6; D is uncertain. CDR3 length: 13 residues. From germline, CDR1 is LGHDT and CDR2 YNNKEL (reference sequence). With 8 bases removed from V and 1 base from J, the gap between germline ends came to 6 bases. This CDR3 reads CASLGSGANVLTF. The CDR3 nucleotides read TGTGCCAGCCTGGGGTCTGGGGCCAACGTCCTGACTTTC.

The chain recombines TRBV9 with TRBJ2-1; 14 bases agree with TRBD2. The CDR3 totals 17 residues. Germline lookup yields CDR1 SGDLS and CDR2 YYNGEE. Trimming removed 3 bases from V and 0 bases from J; junction bases left unmatched: 2. In nucleotides, the CDR3 is TGTGCCAGCAGCGGACTAGCGGGGGGGAGCTCCTACAATGAGCAGTTCTTC. Protein sequence: CASSGLAGGSSYNEQFF.